Following are 6 T cell receptor beta chains from one sample sequenced in a study of blood T cell repertoires in COVID-19. The repertoire was sequenced with immunoSEQ multiplex PCR; TCRdb's copy has only in-frame clones and lacks some. The sample has fewer than 150,000 clones, more than 85% seen once. Sequences were obtained from peripheral blood. These receptors all come from a human donor in a cohort sampled during active COVID-19.

The J gene is TRBJ2-1, the V gene TRBV12-5; a possible D gene is TRBD2 (6 bases). CDR3 length: 15 amino acids. The germline CDR1 and CDR2 sequences are LGHNT and FRNRAP. With 0 bases removed from V and 9 bases from J, the gap between germline ends came to 15 bases. CDR3 sequence reads: CASGLVNHPGGEQFF. CDR3 nucleotides: TGTGCTAGTGGTTTGGTGAATCACCCCGGGGGTGAGCAGTTCTTC.

The chain uses TRBV12-5 and TRBJ2-3; 7 bases line up with TRBD2. The V gene end was trimmed by 3 bases and the J gene end by 6 bases; junction bases not matched to a gene: 6. Germline V gene data show CDR1 as LGHNT and CDR2 as FRNRAP. The CDR3 runs to 14 residues. The CDR3 nucleotides are TGTGCTAGTGGTTTAGTAGCGGGTGCCGATACGCAGTATTTT. Its protein product is CASGLVAGADTQYF.

This chain links TRBV9 with TRBJ2-1, with 7 bases identical to TRBD2. The CDR3 covers 19 residues. Germline V gene lookup returns CDR1 SGDLS and CDR2 YYNGEE. V shed 0 bases, J shed 0 bases, and the junction held 12 bases outside the gene matches. DNA of the CDR3: TGTGCCAGCAGCGTAGACAAGAAGTTAGCGGGTAGCTCCTACAATGAGCAGTTCTTC. It specifies CASSVDKKLAGSSYNEQFF.

This clone was recorded a few times. The rearrangement links TRBV28 to TRBJ2-1; D perhaps matches TRBD2 (6 bases). CDR1 MDHEN and CDR2 SYDVKM come from the germline V gene. Trimming removed 8 bases from V and 0 bases from J, with 11 bases in between. The CDR3 covers 14 residues. CDR3 nucleotides: TGTGCCAGCGGGGACTTGAGCTCCTACAATGAGCAGTTCTTC. Its translation is CASGDLSSYNEQFF.

The chain employs TRBV2 and TRBJ2-2; 7 bases are shared with TRBD2. From germline, CDR1 is SNHLY and CDR2 FYNNEI. This CDR3 is built from 13 residues. Unmatched junction bases numbered 3, after V lost 5 bases and J lost 6 bases. In DNA form, the CDR3 reads TGTGCCAGCAGTAATCGGGGGGCCGGGGAGCTGTTTTTT. This sequence encodes CASSNRGAGELFF.

The chain recombines TRBV7-2 with TRBJ2-1; 14 nucleotides align to TRBD2. Trimming removed 4 bases from V and 6 bases from J; junction bases left unmatched: 2. CDR3 size: 15 residues. Per germline, CDR1 SGHTA and CDR2 FQGNSA. The chain's CDR3 is CASSSGLAGANEQFF. In DNA, the CDR3 is TGTGCCAGCAGCTCGGGACTAGCGGGAGCCAATGAGCAGTTCTTC.